These T cell receptor beta chains were read from a single sample in a study of T cell changes during pregnancy in multiple sclerosis. Sequencing used immunoSEQ multiplex PCR; TCRdb keeps in-frame clones, though not all of them. The table has 65,000 to 85,000 clones, more than 80% seen once. The sample consisted of CD4+ T cells from peripheral blood mononuclear cells, taken before pregnancy. Every receptor here comes from a female donor with multiple sclerosis, enrolled in a pregnancy study. The CDR3 runs from the conserved cysteine through the conserved F or W. The D gene is left open where the match is weak. Not every row has a clone size; where given, it reads once, few, many or a size class.

CDR3 length	J gene	V gene	clone size	D gene	CDR3 DNA	CDR3 protein
17	TRBJ1-5	TRBV19	.	.	TGTGCCAGTATCCCCTCGTCAGGGGCGTCCGACAATCAGCCCCAGCATTTT	CASIPSSGASDNQPQHF
15	TRBJ2-1	TRBV7-9	.	TRBD2	TGTGCCAGCAGCCGAGGAGCGGGAGTCTACAATGAGCAGTTCTTC	CASSRGAGVYNEQFF
13	TRBJ2-7	TRBV7-6	.	.	TGTGCCAGCAGCTTAGTTTCTGGAGACGAGCAGTACTTC	CASSLVSGDEQYF
17	TRBJ2-3	TRBV7-3	.	TRBD2	TGTGCCAGCAGCCCTAGCGGGGGGGCGGTGGGGACAGATACGCAGTATTTT	CASSPSGGAVGTDTQYF
14	TRBJ1-5	TRBV28	.	.	TGTGCCAGCAACTCCGGTTTAGGCAATCAGCCCCAGCATTTT	CASNSGLGNQPQHF
15	TRBJ2-6	TRBV4-1	once	.	TGCGCCAGCAGCCAGTCTCAGGCTGGGGCCAACGTCCTGACTTTC	CASSQSQAGANVLTF
14	TRBJ2-5	TRBV2	.	TRBD1	TGTGCCAGCAGACCTACAGGGGTCCAAGAGACCCAGTACTTC	CASRPTGVQETQYF
15	TRBJ2-5	TRBV7-3	few	.	TGTGCCAGCAGCTTACAGGGACAAGAATACGAGACCCAGTACTTC	CASSLQGQEYETQYF
15	TRBJ2-5	TRBV30	.	TRBD1	TGTGCCTGGAGAGACAGGGGTTTGGGGCAAGAGACCCAGTACTTC	CAWRDRGLGQETQYF
16	TRBJ2-7	TRBV10-2	.	TRBD1	TGCGCCAGCAGTGAGAATCCCGGGACAGGGGGCGGTGAGCAGTACTTC	CASSENPGTGGGEQYF
16	TRBJ2-3	TRBV6-1	.	.	TGTGCCAGCAGTGATCAGGGGCGGGTACGGACAGATACGCAGTATTTT	CASSDQGRVRTDTQYF
14	TRBJ1-1	TRBV9	.	.	TGTGCCAGCAGCGTGGAGTTCAGGAACACTGAAGCTTTCTTT	CASSVEFRNTEAFF
16	TRBJ2-5	TRBV5-4	.	TRBD1	TGTGCCAGCAGCTTGGTCGCCGACAGGGTTCGGGAGACCCAGTACTTC	CASSLVADRVRETQYF
13	TRBJ1-2	TRBV7-3	.	.	TGTGCCAGCAGCTTAGGAGGAGCTCTTGGCTACACCTTC	CASSLGGALGYTF
15	TRBJ2-5	TRBV5-4	.	.	TGTGCCAGCAGCTTGGAAGACAGCCCCCAAGAGACCCAGTACTTC	CASSLEDSPQETQYF
18	TRBJ2-3	TRBV7-2	.	.	TGTGCCAGCAGCTTAGTGGCTCCTCGGAGGTCCCGCACAGATACGCAGTATTTT	CASSLVAPRRSRTDTQYF
15	TRBJ1-4	TRBV27	once	.	TGTGCCAGCAGTTTATCGGGACTTACTAATGAAAAACTGTTTTTT	CASSLSGLTNEKLFF
12	TRBJ2-1	TRBV2	.	TRBD2	TGTGCCAGCAGGGGACTAGCGAATGAGCAGTTCTTC	CASRGLANEQFF
15	TRBJ1-5	TRBV27	.	.	TGTGCCAGCAGTTCCTCAGTTTATAGCAATCAGCCCCAGCATTTT	CASSSSVYSNQPQHF
16	TRBJ1-6	TRBV5-4	.	TRBD1	TGTGCCAGCAGCTATACGGGACAGGGATTCCTTTCACCCCTCCACTTT	CASSYTGQGFLSPLHF
15	TRBJ2-1	TRBV28	.	TRBD2	TGTGCCAGCAGCGCGACTCAGCGGGGCTACAATGAGCAGTTCTTC	CASSATQRGYNEQFF
11	TRBJ1-1	TRBV28	few	.	TGTGCCAGCATGGAGGCCACTGAAGCTTTCTTT	CASMEATEAFF
15	TRBJ2-3	TRBV6-6	.	TRBD2	TGTGCCAGCAGTTATTTGGGGGGGGTCACAGATACGCAGTATTTT	CASSYLGGVTDTQYF
15	TRBJ1-1	TRBV5-1	.	.	TGCGCCAGCAGCTTGACGGGGGGGAGGGGGACTGAAGCTTTCTTT	CASSLTGGRGTEAFF
14	TRBJ1-1	TRBV10-2	.	.	TGCGCCAGCAGTGAGCTCAGTTCGCACACTGAAGCTTTCTTT	CASSELSSHTEAFF
14	TRBJ1-1	TRBV29-1	few	TRBD1	TGCAGCGTCCCGGGACAGGGCCTGAACACTGAAGCTTTCTTT	CSVPGQGLNTEAFF
16	TRBJ2-5	TRBV28	.	TRBD2	TGTGCCAGCGGGCGGGGGAGCGGGAAGCCAAAGGAGACCCAGTACTTC	CASGRGSGKPKETQYF
13	TRBJ2-7	TRBV29-1	.	TRBD1	TGCAGCGCCGGGACAGGGGGCCCCTACGAGCAGTACTTC	CSAGTGGPYEQYF
16	TRBJ2-3	TRBV13	.	TRBD2	TGTGCCAGCAGTACGCAACTAGCGGGAGGTCGTGGTACGCAGTATTTT	CASSTQLAGGRGTQYF
14	TRBJ2-3	TRBV19	.	.	TGTGCCAGTAGGGCGGGGCAGGGCCGAGATACGCAGTATTTT	CASRAGQGRDTQYF
14	TRBJ1-3	TRBV9	.	TRBD1	TGTGCCAGCAGCCCTCGACAGGGTTTCAACACCATATATTTT	CASSPRQGFNTIYF
14	TRBJ1-1	TRBV6-5	.	.	TGTGCCAGCAGTTCTCGGGACAAGAACACTGAAGCTTTCTTT	CASSSRDKNTEAFF
13	TRBJ1-2	TRBV10-3	.	TRBD1	TGTGCCACCGTCTTCGGGACAGGGAGATCCTACACCTTC	CATVFGTGRSYTF
14	TRBJ1-2	TRBV5-1	.	TRBD1	TGCGCCAGCAGCCCCGGACAGGGGGTCTATGGCTACACCTTC	CASSPGQGVYGYTF
16	TRBJ2-7	TRBV5-1	.	.	TGCGCCAGCAGCTTGGAAACAGGAGTTTCTTCCTACGAGCAGTACTTC	CASSLETGVSSYEQYF
15	TRBJ1-1	TRBV2	.	.	TGTGCCAGCAGTGAAGGGTCCAGAAGGAGCACTGAAGCTTTCTTT	CASSEGSRRSTEAFF
12	TRBJ1-1	TRBV29-1	few	.	TGCAGCGTTAGCGGGAGGTGGGCTGAAGCTTTCTTT	CSVSGRWAEAFF
13	TRBJ1-2	TRBV6-1	few	TRBD1	TGTGCCAGCAGTGGCAGGGGGTCCCGTGGCTACACCTTC	CASSGRGSRGYTF
14	TRBJ2-2	TRBV25-1	once	TRBD1	TGTGCCAGCAGAGGGACAGGGGACACCGGGGAGCTGTTTTTT	CASRGTGDTGELFF
15	TRBJ2-2	TRBV18	.	.	TGTGCCAGCTCACCAAACAGGATAGACACCGGGGAGCTGTTTTTT	CASSPNRIDTGELFF
13	TRBJ1-1	TRBV30	.	.	TGTGCCTGGATGAGGCATAAGAACACTGAAGCTTTCTTT	CAWMRHKNTEAFF
15	TRBJ1-2	TRBV9	few	TRBD1	TGTGCCAGCAGCGTAACGGGACAGGGGGCTGATGGCTACACCTTC	CASSVTGQGADGYTF
14	TRBJ2-2	TRBV18	.	TRBD1	TGTGCCAGCTCACCACCGGGACAGGGAACTTGGCTGTTTTTT	CASSPPGQGTWLFF
16	TRBJ2-7	TRBV7-2	once	TRBD2	TGTGCCAGCAGCTTGGGTTTAGCGGGGGGGAACCACGAGCAGTACTTC	CASSLGLAGGNHEQYF
12	TRBJ1-1	TRBV7-9	.	TRBD1	TGTGCCAGCACCCGACAGGGGGCCGACGCTTTCTTT	CASTRQGADAFF
14	TRBJ1-1	TRBV29-1	.	.	TGCAGCGTTGAACCCCTTATAAAGAACACTGAAGCTTTCTTT	CSVEPLIKNTEAFF
13	TRBJ1-5	TRBV6-1	.	.	TGTGCCAGCAGACGGGAGGGAGGTCAGCCCCAGCATTTT	CASRREGGQPQHF
18	TRBJ2-7	TRBV6-1	.	TRBD2	TGTGCCAGCAGTGGACTGACTAGCGGGGGGGGATCAACCTACGAGCAGTACTTC	CASSGLTSGGGSTYEQYF